What follows is one TCR beta chain and its context. Its specificity is not known. Documented treatment: oral pan-JAK inhibitor, 5-10 mg twice daily. From alopecia areata patients, lesional scalp punch biopsies and peripheral blood were collected. Trimming shortened V by 1 base and J by 3 bases, and 19 bases separated the two germline ends. Germline V gene sequence: CDR1 SEHNR, CDR2 FQNEAQ (reference sequence). The CDR3 contains 17 residues. Extracted RNA was reverse transcribed into cDNA, the sequencing template. TCRdb's copy holds only in-frame clones and misses some; the assay was immunoSEQ multiplex PCR. The data show 270,000 or so clones, roughly 50% seen once. This sample stems from a study of CD8+ T cells in alopecia areata. Study at large: The duration of tofacitinib was 6 to 18 months, with 6 months off drug afterward.

Findings and caveats of the study: Higher clonality than in normal scalp was seen in lesional scalp, especially alopecia totalis/universalis. Sharing of TCR sequences between patients (possibly for HLA-related reasons) was less clear than in mice.

This clonotype originated in a human donor with alopecia areata. The sample here was CD4+ T cells sorted from blood, taken at week 24, from a patient treated with tofacitinib. This chain connects TRBV7-9 to TRBJ2-7; tentatively, D is TRBD1 or TRBD2 (5 bases each). The CDR3 DNA is TGTGCCAGCAGCTTAGACCGGGGCCCAGTTGAATACTACGAGCAGTACTTC. Protein: CASSLDRGPVEYYEQYF.